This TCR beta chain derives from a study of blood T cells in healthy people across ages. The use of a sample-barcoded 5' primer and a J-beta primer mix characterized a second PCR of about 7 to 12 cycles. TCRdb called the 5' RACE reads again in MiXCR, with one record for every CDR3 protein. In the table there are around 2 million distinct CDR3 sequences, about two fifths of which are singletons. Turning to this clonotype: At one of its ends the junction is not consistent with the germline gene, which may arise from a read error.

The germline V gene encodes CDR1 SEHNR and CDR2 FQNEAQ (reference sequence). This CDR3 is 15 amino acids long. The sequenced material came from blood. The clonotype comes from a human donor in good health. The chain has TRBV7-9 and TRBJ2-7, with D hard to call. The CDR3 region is CTSSLPVGIWGEQYF. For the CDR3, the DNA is TGTACCAGCAGTCTCCCGGTGGGGATTTGGGGCGAGCAGTACTTC.